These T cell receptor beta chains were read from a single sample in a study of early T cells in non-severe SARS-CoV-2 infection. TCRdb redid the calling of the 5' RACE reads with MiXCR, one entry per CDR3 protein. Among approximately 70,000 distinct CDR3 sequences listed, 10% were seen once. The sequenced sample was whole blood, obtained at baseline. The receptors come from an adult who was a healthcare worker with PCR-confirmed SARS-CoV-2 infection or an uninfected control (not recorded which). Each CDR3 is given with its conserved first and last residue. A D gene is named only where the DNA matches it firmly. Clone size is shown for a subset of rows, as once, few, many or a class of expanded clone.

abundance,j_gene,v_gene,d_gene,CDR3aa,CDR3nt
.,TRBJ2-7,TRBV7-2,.,CASSSPAVNYEQYF,TGTGCCAGCAGCTCCCCGGCAGTGAACTACGAGCAGTACTTC
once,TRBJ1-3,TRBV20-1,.,CSAREQSESGNTIYF,TGCAGTGCTAGGGAACAGTCAGAATCTGGAAACACCATATATTTT
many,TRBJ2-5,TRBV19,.,CASSTDEQETQYF,TGTGCCAGTAGTACAGACGAACAAGAGACCCAGTACTTC
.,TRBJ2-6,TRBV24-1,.,CATSEGGTGANVLTF,TGTGCCACCAGTGAAGGGGGGACTGGGGCCAACGTCCTGACTTTC
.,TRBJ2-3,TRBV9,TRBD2,CASSPTGLAGGPDTQYF,TGTGCCAGCAGCCCGACGGGACTAGCGGGGGGGCCAGATACGCAGTATTTT
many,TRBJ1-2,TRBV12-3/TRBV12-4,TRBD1,CASSGQDGVGYTF,TGTGCCAGCAGTGGACAGGACGGGGTCGGCTACACCTTC
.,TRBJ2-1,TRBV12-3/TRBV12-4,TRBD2,CASSLAGAYNEQFF,TGTGCCAGCAGTCTAGCGGGGGCTTACAATGAGCAGTTCTTC
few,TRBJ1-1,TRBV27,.,CASSLTGKAFF,TGTGCCAGCAGTCTCACAGGGAAGGCTTTCTTT
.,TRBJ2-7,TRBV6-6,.,CASSPGVPNYEQYF,TGTGCCAGCAGCCCAGGGGTTCCCAACTACGAGCAGTACTTC
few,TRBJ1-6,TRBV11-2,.,CASSPGGGITLHF,TGTGCCAGCAGCCCCGGAGGGGGGATAACCCTCCACTTT
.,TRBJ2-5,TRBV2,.,CASKWGTQYF,TGTGCCAGCAAATGGGGGACCCAGTACTTC
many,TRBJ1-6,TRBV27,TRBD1,CASSQPPTNRGRFISPLHF,TGTGCCAGCAGTCAACCCCCCACCAACAGGGGGCGCTTTATTTCACCCCTCCACTTT
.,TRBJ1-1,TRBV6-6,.,CASSEGQNTEAFF,TGTGCCAGCTCAGAGGGGCAGAACACTGAAGCTTTCTTT
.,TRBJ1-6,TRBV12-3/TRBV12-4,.,CASRETALYNSPLHF,TGTGCCAGCAGAGAAACAGCGCTCTATAATTCACCCCTCCACTTT
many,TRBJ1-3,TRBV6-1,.,CASREIGNTIYF,TGTGCCAGCAGGGAAATCGGAAACACCATATATTTT
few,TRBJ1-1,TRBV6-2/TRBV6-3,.,CASSYRPGRNTEAFF,TGTGCCAGCAGTTACCGCCCAGGGAGGAACACTGAAGCTTTCTTT
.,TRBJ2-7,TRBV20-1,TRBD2,CSAKRGGIDEQYF,TGCAGTGCTAAACGGGGGGGAATCGACGAGCAGTACTTC